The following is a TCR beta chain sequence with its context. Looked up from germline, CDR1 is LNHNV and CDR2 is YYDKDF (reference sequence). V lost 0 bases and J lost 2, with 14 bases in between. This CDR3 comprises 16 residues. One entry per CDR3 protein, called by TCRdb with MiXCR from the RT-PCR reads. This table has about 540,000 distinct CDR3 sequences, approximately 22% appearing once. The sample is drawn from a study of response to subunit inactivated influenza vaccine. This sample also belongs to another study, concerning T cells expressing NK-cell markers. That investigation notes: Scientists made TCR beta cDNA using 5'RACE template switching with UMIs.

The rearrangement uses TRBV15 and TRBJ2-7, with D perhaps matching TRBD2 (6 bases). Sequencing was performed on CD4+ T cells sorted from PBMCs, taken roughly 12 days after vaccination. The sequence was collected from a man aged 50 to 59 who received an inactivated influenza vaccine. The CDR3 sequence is CATSRDPGTGTYEQYF. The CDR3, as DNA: TGTGCCACCAGCAGAGATCCCGGGACTGGGACCTACGAGCAGTACTTC.